This T cell receptor (beta chain) emerged from a study of technical replicates of blood from a handful of donors. This CDR3 region has 19 residues. Germline CDR1 and CDR2: SGDLS and YYNGEE. The V end was cut by 0 bases, the J end by 0 bases, with 18 bases between. Libraries were prepared by immunoSEQ multiplex PCR; TCRdb keeps only in-frame clonotypes and omits some of them. The repertoire consists of tens of thousands of clones, with 85% to 95% occurring once and the leading ten covering around 4.6%. This chain links TRBV9 with TRBJ1-4; possible D gene TRBD1, 5 bases. The specimen was PBMCs. The sequence was obtained from a human donor in good health. Some clones in this sample may be carry-over from other donors' samples. The CDR3 region is CASSVGVLTESATNEKLFF. CDR3 in DNA: TGTGCCAGCAGCGTAGGTGTCCTGACAGAGAGTGCAACTAATGAAAAACTGTTTTTT.